Sequencing of this T cell receptor (beta chain) was carried out in a study of shared clonotypes between healthy human individuals. Overall study: Serving as donors were a couple of women and a few men, whose ages spanned 18 to 49. Researchers assigned three CD4 naive, three CD4 memory, two CD8 naive and one CD8 memory plate to each donor.

Every one of the donors was a Caucasian adult that lived in Nashville, Tennessee. The sorted-subset replicate PCRs were given approximately 190 ng DNA, which is approximately 30,000 T cell genomes. Repertoires were generated with immunoSEQ multiplex PCR, while TCRdb's copy carries only in-frame clones and drops some. The sample contains 2 million to 2.5 million clones, around 95% of which appear only once. The V and J ends lost 5 bases and 11 bases respectively, with 18 bases between them. This CDR3 is 13 amino acids long. CDR1 and CDR2 (germline): MNHNY, SVGAGI (reference sequence). Sequenced input: naive CD4+ T cells sorted from blood. Subset specified: CD45RA+ positively selected. This sequence was found in a man between 18 and 29 years old in good health. The chain carries TRBV6-6 and TRBJ1-1, with D hard to call. The CDR3 region has the DNA TGTGCCAGCAGTCCCCAGACACGAAATCGGGCTTTCTTT. It yields the protein CASSPQTRNRAFF.